What follows describes a single TCR beta chain. There are many counts of this clonotype. Which antigen it targets is not known. Per-nucleotide qualities are absent, and no much larger clonotype sits a single base away. Reading the label with the study, this specimen's treatment or condition is: in vitro stimulation with specific CMV peptide epitopes to enrich CMV-specific T cells. Compared with germline, V lacks 1 base and J lacks 2 bases; bases without a gene match: 10. The CDR3 runs 17 amino acids, cysteine and phenylalanine included. This entry keeps only the CDR3 DNA: 51 bases, framed from base 1. CDR1 and CDR2 were assigned from the germline V gene as SGHVS and FNYEAQ. This entry belongs to a study of T cell repertoires in cytomegalovirus infection (dated by TCRdb to the late 2010s). Study-wide context: The peptide stimulations were aimed at well-studied HLA-B-restricted epitopes as well as recently identified HLA-C-restricted CMV epitopes, whose presentation resists viral immunomodulation. Donor HLA type was relevant to the analysis, as public TCR beta signatures indicated carriage of CMV infection together with the matching HLA type. The research as a whole found: In both this cohort and an independent roughly 350-donor cohort, the cumulative frequency of public TCR beta family members distinguished carriers of CMV infection plus the relevant HLA type. In the ex vivo response, HLA-C-restricted CMV-specific TCR beta clonotypes were dominant, and in two of eight donors the single most frequent clonotype came from this HLA-C-restricted group.

Sequencing took place on an Illumina HiSeq 1500. The public reads were reprocessed in TCRdb via fastp at Q25 and MiXCR, keeping in-frame beta chains. Each entry is one CDR3 protein sequence, shown with its most common DNA and genes. The sample includes about 920,000 distinct CDR3 sequences, with around 29% observed a single time. The leading ten clones occupy more than 12% of the sample. The sequence joins TRBV7-6 to TRBJ1-1, and TRBD1 aligns with 7 junction nucleotides. The input for sequencing was cultured CD8+ T cells from PBMCs, taken from culture after CMV antigen stimulation. This clonotype was obtained from a human donor in good health (CMV status not recorded). Some clones in this sample may be carry-over from other donors' samples. The CDR3 region reads CASSLVSGTVFNTEAFF. The DNA sequence follows: TGTGCCAGCAGCTTAGTATCCGGGACAGTCTTTAACACTGAAGCTTTCTTT.